The present entry profiles one T cell receptor beta chain with its context. In the study's own analysis: It was from reference gene primer amplification that nucleated cell counts were estimated. The table came from immunoSEQ multiplex PCR; TCRdb's copy has only in-frame clones and leaves some out. V, J and clone size are taken as reported in that table, and D and trimming were inferred from the DNA itself. The data show roughly 82,000 clones, about 86% seen once. This sample stems from a study of blood T cell repertoires in COVID-19. About the research overall: COVID-19 samples collected from the United States, Italy and Spain covered acute and convalescent phases. From T cells, B-cell-depleted T cells, or PBMCs came the material, which was cDNA or gDNA.

Sequenced: peripheral blood. The clonotype comes from a woman in her sixties with acute or convalescent COVID-19.

The CDR3 loop reads CASSRRTGLYEQYF. The CDR3 nucleotides are TGTGCCAGCAGCCGCCGCACAGGGCTCTACGAGCAGTACTTC. V and J are TRBV5-6 and TRBJ2-7; D might be TRBD1 (6 bases). V lost 4 bases to trimming and J lost 3 bases, with 14 bases between them. Germline CDR1 is SGHDT and CDR2 is YYEEEE. This CDR3 region has 14 residues.